Here is one T cell receptor beta chain with its context. The target antigen is unknown. This record comes from a study of T cells in Graves' hyperthyroidism and ophthalmopathy. The diagnostic basis comprised clinical symptoms, serum thyroxine and TRAb, thyroid ultrasound and orbital computed tomography. This CDR3 has 13 amino acids. The ends lost 2 bases at V and 7 bases at J; junction bases unmatched: 5. Germline CDR1 is GTSNPN and CDR2 is SVGIG (reference sequence). Findings and limits, study-wide: Blood also held most thyroid clonotypes expanded beyond 0.001.

RNA transcripts gave rise to amplified TCR beta CDR3 regions. First-round RT-PCR targeting the TCR CDR3 was performed with the HTBI primer set. TCRdb passed the multiplex PCR reads through MiXCR, listing each CDR3 protein once. The data show roughly 420,000 distinct CDR3 sequences, approximately 14% seen once. The sequence came from a woman aged 18-35 years with Graves' hyperthyroidism. J is TRBJ2-1 and V is TRBV30, with TRBD1 identical over 7 bases. Material: blood. The CDR3 nucleotides read TGTGCCTGGAGTACACAGGGGTGGAATGAGCAGTTCTTC. This codes for CAWSTQGWNEQFF.